These 13 T cell receptor beta chains were all obtained from the same sample, sequenced in a study of Graves' ophthalmopathy and Graves' hyperthyroidism. RNA transcripts were the source from which TCR beta CDR3 regions were amplified. The first-round RT-PCR employed HTBI primers together with the Qiagen OneStep RT-PCR kit. A multiplex PCR was then performed as the second round. Each CDR3 protein gets one entry after TCRdb re-called the multiplex PCR reads with MiXCR. The sample yields approximately 700,000 distinct CDR3 sequences, 40% seen once. Input material: peripheral blood. The receptor set was obtained from an adult man with Graves' ophthalmopathy.

CDR3 protein: CASRPLAGRETQYF. In nucleotides, the CDR3 is TGTGCCAGCAGACCCCTAGCGGGACGGGAGACCCAGTACTTC. The rearrangement uses TRBV25-1 and TRBJ2-5; 9 positions match TRBD2. Germline V CDR1 and CDR2: MGHDK, SYGVNS. The CDR3 has 14 residues. With V trimmed by 6 bases and J by 5 bases, 7 bases remained unmatched.

This clonotype was counted at least ten times. The genes are TRBV15 and TRBJ1-6; possible D gene TRBD1, 6 bases. Looked up from germline, CDR1 is LNHNV and CDR2 is YYDKDF (reference sequence). The CDR3 extends over 15 amino acids. V was clipped by 0 bases and J by 9 bases, with 12 bases between them. The chain's CDR3 is CATSRDGTPGSPLHF. The CDR3, as DNA: TGTGCCACCAGCAGAGACGGGACACCAGGTTCACCCCTCCACTTT.

The chain uses TRBV10-3 and TRBJ1-5; the D is unclear. Germline V gene data show CDR1 as ENHRY and CDR2 as SYGVKD. The CDR3 runs to 15 residues. In nucleotides, the CDR3 is TGTGCTAGAGAAGGGCAGGCATATAGCAATCAGCCCCAGCATTTT. Residues: CAREGQAYSNQPQHF.

This clonotype was found many times. The chain combines TRBV29-1 with TRBJ1-2; D unclear. The CDR3 runs 13 residues. Per germline, CDR1 SQVTM and CDR2 ANQGSEA. V was shortened by 4 bases and J by 6 bases, with 15 bases between the two germline ends. The CDR3 loop reads CSVAGFALDGYTF. The CDR3 DNA reads TGCAGCGTTGCCGGGTTTGCGTTGGATGGCTACACCTTC.

With respect to this clonotype: This may come from a read error, since a much larger clone is one base off. The V call is TRBV7-9, the J call TRBJ1-3; TRBD1 is a possible D gene (6 bases). The CDR3 totals 18 residues. Germline V gene lookup returns CDR1 SEHNR and CDR2 FQNEAQ (reference sequence). The V end lost 4 bases, the J end lost 3 bases, and 22 bases lay between the germline ends. CDR3 sequence (DNA): TGTGCCAGCAGCTCGGTCAGGGGATCACCTGGTGTTGGAAACACCATATATTTT. Encoded protein: CASSSVRGSPGVGNTIYF.

This clonotype has only a few counts. The chain has TRBV4-3 and TRBJ1-1; 7 bases match TRBD1. The CDR3 covers 14 residues. The V gene's germline CDR1 is LGHNA and CDR2 YSLEER. The ends lost 0 bases at V and 7 bases at J; junction bases unmatched: 5. CDR3 sequence: CASSQDQGVGEAFF. CDR3 in DNA: TGCGCCAGCAGCCAAGATCAGGGGGTGGGTGAAGCTTTCTTT.

This clonotype appeared many times. The V gene is TRBV7-3, the J gene TRBJ2-5; the match to TRBD1 covers 9 bases. Trimming took 5 bases from V and 5 from J; bases not matched to a gene: 6. The CDR3 has 14 amino acids. Germline V gives CDR1 SGHTA, CDR2 FQGTGA. In DNA, the CDR3 is TGTGCCAGCAGCCCAGACAGGGGGGGGGAGACCCAGTACTTC. It is translated as CASSPDRGGETQYF.

This clonotype was observed many times. This chain uses TRBV29-1 with TRBJ2-7; 10 positions match TRBD1. CDR3 length: 15 amino acids. The V and J ends lost 3 bases and 7 bases, in that order; junction bases with no gene match: 12. Germline V gene data show CDR1 as SQVTM and CDR2 as ANQGSEA. CDR3 DNA: TGCAGCGTTGATGAAGGGACAGGGGCGGCGGGTGAGCAGTACTTC. Translated: CSVDEGTGAAGEQYF.

V gene TRBV7-9 combines with J gene TRBJ2-2; D might be TRBD2 (6 bases). CDR3 length: 17 residues. Germline CDR1 SEHNR, CDR2 FQNEAQ (reference sequence). V lost 5 bases, J lost 6 bases, and 22 bases lay in between. The CDR3 sequence: CASSLFVSASGAGELFF. The CDR3, as DNA: TGTGCCAGCAGCCTCTTCGTTAGCGCTTCGGGAGCCGGGGAGCTGTTTTTT.

This clonotype was observed a few times. This chain joins TRBV20-1 and TRBJ2-7; 9 bases are shared with TRBD1. This CDR3 has 15 amino acids. The germline CDR1 and CDR2 sequences are DFQATT and SNEGSKA (reference sequence). Trimming cost V 2 bases and J 3 bases; bases outside gene matches: 8. DNA for the CDR3: TGCAGTGCTAGACCCGGACAGGGGCCATACTACGAGCAGTACTTC. Translating gives CSARPGQGPYYEQYF.

This clonotype appeared many times. The chain joins TRBV29-1 to TRBJ1-2, with 11 bases matching TRBD1. There are 15 residues in the CDR3. In germline, CDR1 is SQVTM, CDR2 ANQGSEA. V lost 3 bases to trimming and J lost 6 bases; unmatched junction nucleotides: 9. The CDR3 protein is CSVEADRGRIDGYTF. Written as DNA, the CDR3 is TGCAGCGTTGAGGCGGACAGGGGGCGAATCGATGGCTACACCTTC.

This clonotype appeared once. The chain combines TRBV9 with TRBJ1-4, with D possibly TRBD1 on 5 matching bases. Deletions cut 0 bases from V and 7 bases from J, with 13 bases between. The CDR3 loop spans 15 amino acids. CDR1 SGDLS and CDR2 YYNGEE come from the germline V gene. CDR3 bases: TGTGCCAGCAGCGTAGCTTGGCAGGGAGGTGAAAAACTGTTTTTT. This sequence encodes CASSVAWQGGEKLFF.

This clonotype was found many times. The rearrangement joins TRBV2 to TRBJ2-7, with 9 bases aligning to TRBD1. CDR1 is SNHLY and CDR2 is FYNNEI in the germline V gene. This CDR3 is 15 amino acids long. The V and J ends lost 5 bases and 0 bases, in that order; junction bases with no gene match: 5. This CDR3 reads CASSRDRVVSYEQYF. As DNA, the CDR3 is TGTGCCAGCAGTAGGGACAGGGTCGTCTCCTACGAGCAGTACTTC.